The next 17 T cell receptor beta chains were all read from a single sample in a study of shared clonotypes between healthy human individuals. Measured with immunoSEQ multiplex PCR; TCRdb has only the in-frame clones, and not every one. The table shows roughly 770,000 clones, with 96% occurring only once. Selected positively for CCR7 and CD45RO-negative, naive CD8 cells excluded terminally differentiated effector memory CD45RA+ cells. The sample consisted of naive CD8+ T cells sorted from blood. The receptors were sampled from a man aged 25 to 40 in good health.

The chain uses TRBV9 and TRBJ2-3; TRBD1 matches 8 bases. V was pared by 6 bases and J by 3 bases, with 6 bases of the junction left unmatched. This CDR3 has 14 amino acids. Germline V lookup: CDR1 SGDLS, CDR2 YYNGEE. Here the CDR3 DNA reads TGTGCCAGCAACCCGGACAGGGAAACAGATACGCAGTATTTT. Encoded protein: CASNPDRETDTQYF.

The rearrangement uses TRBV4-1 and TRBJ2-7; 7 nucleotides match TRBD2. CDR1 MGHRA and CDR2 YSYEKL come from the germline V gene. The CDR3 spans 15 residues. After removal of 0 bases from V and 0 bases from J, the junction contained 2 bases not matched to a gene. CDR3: CASSQELASSYEQYF. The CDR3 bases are TGCGCCAGCAGCCAAGAACTAGCGAGCTCCTACGAGCAGTACTTC.

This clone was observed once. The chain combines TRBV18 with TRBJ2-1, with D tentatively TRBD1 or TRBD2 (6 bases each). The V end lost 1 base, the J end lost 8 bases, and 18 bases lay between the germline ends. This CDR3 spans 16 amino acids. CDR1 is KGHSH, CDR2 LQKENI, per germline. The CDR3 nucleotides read TGTGCCAGCTCACCACTGGGAAGGGGGGACCGGGATGAGCAGTTCTTC. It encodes CASSPLGRGDRDEQFF. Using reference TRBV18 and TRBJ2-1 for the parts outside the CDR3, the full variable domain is NAGVMQNPRHLVRRRGQEARLRCSPMKGHSHVYWYRQLPEEGLKFMVYLQKENIIDESGMPKERFSAEFPKEGPSILRIQQVVRGDSAAYFCASSPLGRGDRDEQFFGPGTRLTVL.

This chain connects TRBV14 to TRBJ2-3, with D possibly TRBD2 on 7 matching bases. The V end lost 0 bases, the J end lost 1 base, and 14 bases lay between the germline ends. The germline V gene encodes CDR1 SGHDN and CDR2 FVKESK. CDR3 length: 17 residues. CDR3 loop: CASSQDSGRTGTDTQYF. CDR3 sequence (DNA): TGTGCCAGCAGCCAAGATTCCGGGAGGACAGGCACAGATACGCAGTATTTT.

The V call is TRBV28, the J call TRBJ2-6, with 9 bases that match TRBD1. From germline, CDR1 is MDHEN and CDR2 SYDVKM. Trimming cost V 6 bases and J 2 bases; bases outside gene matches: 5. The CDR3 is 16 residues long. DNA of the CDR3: TGTGCCAGCAGCCGGACAGGGGCCCCTGGGGCCAACGTCCTGACTTTC. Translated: CASSRTGAPGANVLTF.

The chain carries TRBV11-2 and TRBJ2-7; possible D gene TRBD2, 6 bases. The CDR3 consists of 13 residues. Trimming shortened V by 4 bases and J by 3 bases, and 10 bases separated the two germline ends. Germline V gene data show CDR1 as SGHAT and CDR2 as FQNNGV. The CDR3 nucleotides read TGTGCCAGCAGCTACGGGACTGGCTACGAGCAGTACTTC. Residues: CASSYGTGYEQYF.

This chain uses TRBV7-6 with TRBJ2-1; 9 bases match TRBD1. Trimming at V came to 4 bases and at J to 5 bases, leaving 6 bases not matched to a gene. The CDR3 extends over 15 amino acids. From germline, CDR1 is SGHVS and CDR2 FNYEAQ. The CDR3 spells CASSSRDRDNNEQFF. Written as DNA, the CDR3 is TGTGCCAGCAGCTCACGGGACAGGGACAACAATGAGCAGTTCTTC.

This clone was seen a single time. CDR3: CASSPYAGPTYEQYF. DNA for the CDR3: TGCGCCAGCAGCCCTTACGCGGGGCCGACTTACGAGCAGTACTTC. The chain combines TRBV5-1 with TRBJ2-7; maybe TRBD2 (6 bases). V shed 4 bases and J shed 4 bases, with 18 bases lying between them. The length of the CDR3 is 15 residues. Germline CDR1 SGHRS, CDR2 YFSETQ.

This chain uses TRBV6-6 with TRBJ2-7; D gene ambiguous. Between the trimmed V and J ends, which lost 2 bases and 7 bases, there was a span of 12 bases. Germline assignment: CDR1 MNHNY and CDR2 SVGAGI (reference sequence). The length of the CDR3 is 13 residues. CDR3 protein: CASSYTHPGEQYF. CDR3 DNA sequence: TGTGCCAGCAGTTACACACACCCTGGAGAGCAGTACTTC.

The CDR3: CASSPSARGTDTQYF. As DNA, the CDR3 is TGTGCCAGCAGCCCTAGTGCCCGGGGCACAGATACGCAGTATTTT. The rearrangement joins TRBV7-6 to TRBJ2-3; D not certain. The CDR3 covers 15 residues. CDR1 SGHVS and CDR2 FNYEAQ come from the germline V gene. Trimming left V 5 bases short and J 1 base short, with 13 bases between.

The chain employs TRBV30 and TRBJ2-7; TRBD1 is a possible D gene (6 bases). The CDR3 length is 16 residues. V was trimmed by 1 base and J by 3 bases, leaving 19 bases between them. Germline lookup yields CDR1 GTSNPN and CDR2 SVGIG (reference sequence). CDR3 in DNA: TGTGCCTGGAGTGCCACGAAACAGGGAGTTAACTACGAGCAGTACTTC. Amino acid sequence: CAWSATKQGVNYEQYF.

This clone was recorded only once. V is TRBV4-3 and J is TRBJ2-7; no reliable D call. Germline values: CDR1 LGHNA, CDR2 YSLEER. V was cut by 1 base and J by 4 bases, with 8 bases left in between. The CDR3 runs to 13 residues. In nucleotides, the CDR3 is TGCGCCAGCAGCCAAGGTTTCGCGTACGAGCAGTACTTC. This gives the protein CASSQGFAYEQYF.

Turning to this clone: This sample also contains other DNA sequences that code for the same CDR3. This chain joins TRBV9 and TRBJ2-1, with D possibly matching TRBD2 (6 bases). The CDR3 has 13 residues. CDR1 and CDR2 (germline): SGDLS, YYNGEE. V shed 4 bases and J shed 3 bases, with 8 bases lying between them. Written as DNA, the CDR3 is TGTGCCAGCAGCACCGGGGGCTACAATGAGCAGTTCTTC. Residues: CASSTGGYNEQFF.

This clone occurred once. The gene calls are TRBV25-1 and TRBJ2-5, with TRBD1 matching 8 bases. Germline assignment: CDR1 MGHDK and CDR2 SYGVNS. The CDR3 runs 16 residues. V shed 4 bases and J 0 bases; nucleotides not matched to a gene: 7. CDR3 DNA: TGTGCCAGCAGTGGCCGGACAGGGTGGAACCAAGAGACCCAGTACTTC. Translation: CASSGRTGWNQETQYF. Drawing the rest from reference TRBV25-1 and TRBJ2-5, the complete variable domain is EADIYQTPRYLVIGTGKKITLECSQTMGHDKMYWYQQDPGMELHLIHYSYGVNSTEKGDLSSESTVSRIRTEHFPLTLESARPSHTSQYLCASSGRTGWNQETQYFGPGTRLLVL.

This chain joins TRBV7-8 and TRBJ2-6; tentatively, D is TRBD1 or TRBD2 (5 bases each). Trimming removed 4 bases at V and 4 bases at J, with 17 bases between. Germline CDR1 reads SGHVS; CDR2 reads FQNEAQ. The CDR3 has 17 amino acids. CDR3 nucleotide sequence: TGTGCCAGCAGCTCCGCCTCCCCGGGACCCGGGGCCAACGTCCTGACTTTC. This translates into CASSSASPGPGANVLTF.

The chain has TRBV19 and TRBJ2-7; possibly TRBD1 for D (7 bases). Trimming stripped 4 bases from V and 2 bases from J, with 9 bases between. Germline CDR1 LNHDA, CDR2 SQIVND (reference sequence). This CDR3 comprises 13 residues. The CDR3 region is CASSTGGTYEQYF. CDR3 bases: TGTGCCAGTAGTACAGGGGGGACCTACGAGCAGTACTTC.

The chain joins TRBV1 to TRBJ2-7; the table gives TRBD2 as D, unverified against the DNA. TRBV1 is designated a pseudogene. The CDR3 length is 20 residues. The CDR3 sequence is CTSRKNLTNGRAQGSYEQYF. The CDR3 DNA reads TGCACCAGCAGAAAGAATCTAACTAACGGGAGGGCCCAAGGGTCCTACGAGCAGTACTTC.